A selection of T cell receptor beta chains follows, all from one sample in a study of cytomegalovirus exposure and HLA in healthy donors. The method was immunoSEQ multiplex PCR; TCRdb's version includes in-frame clones alone and lacks a portion of them. The sample consists of 100,000 to 150,000 clones, over 70% of them appearing once. Sequenced material: PBMCs. The receptors come from a woman aged 60-75 years in good health and CMV-seropositive. Each CDR3 is given with its conserved first and last residue. The D gene is left open where the match is weak. The size entry is marked missing in some rows and otherwise reads once, few, many or a size class.

j_call: TRBJ1-1; v_call: TRBV5-1; cdr3_length: 13; d_call: .; clone_size: few; cdr3_aa: CASSLVGQTAGFF; cdr3_nt: TGCGCCAGCAGCTTGGTCGGGCAGACCGCGGGATTCTTT
j_call: TRBJ1-2; v_call: TRBV11-2; cdr3_length: 14; d_call: .; clone_size: .; cdr3_aa: CASSLTDSGYGYTF; cdr3_nt: TGTGCCAGCAGCCTAACGGACAGTGGATATGGCTACACCTTC
j_call: TRBJ1-3; v_call: TRBV7-2; cdr3_length: 14; d_call: .; clone_size: .; cdr3_aa: CASSKDSSGNTIYF; cdr3_nt: TGTGCCAGCAGCAAAGACAGCTCTGGAAACACCATATATTTT
j_call: TRBJ2-3; v_call: TRBV5-5; cdr3_length: 16; d_call: TRBD2; clone_size: .; cdr3_aa: CASSLGLAGRTDTQYF; cdr3_nt: TGTGCCAGCAGCTTGGGGCTAGCGGGGCGGACAGATACGCAGTATTTT
j_call: TRBJ1-4; v_call: TRBV6-1; cdr3_length: 14; d_call: .; clone_size: .; cdr3_aa: CASSDDRGSEKLFF; cdr3_nt: TGTGCCAGCAGTGATGACCGGGGAAGTGAAAAACTGTTTTTT
j_call: TRBJ1-3; v_call: TRBV7-8; cdr3_length: 17; d_call: TRBD1; clone_size: few; cdr3_aa: CASSSWDRGGSGNTIYF; cdr3_nt: TGTGCCAGCAGCTCCTGGGACAGGGGAGGGTCTGGAAACACCATATATTTT
j_call: TRBJ2-3; v_call: TRBV6-1; cdr3_length: 16; d_call: TRBD2; clone_size: .; cdr3_aa: CASSALSGGVTDTQYF; cdr3_nt: TGTGCCAGCAGTGCCCTTAGCGGGGGGGTCACAGATACGCAGTATTTT
j_call: TRBJ1-2; v_call: TRBV6-4; cdr3_length: 13; d_call: .; clone_size: .; cdr3_aa: CASRQGSHGGYTF; cdr3_nt: TGTGCCAGCAGACAGGGTTCCCATGGTGGCTACACCTTC
j_call: TRBJ1-2; v_call: TRBV7-9; cdr3_length: 18; d_call: .; clone_size: .; cdr3_aa: CASSVHWDTQALNYGYTF; cdr3_nt: TGTGCCAGCAGCGTTCATTGGGACACCCAAGCCCTTAACTATGGCTACACCTTC
j_call: TRBJ1-4; v_call: TRBV4-1; cdr3_length: 17; d_call: .; clone_size: .; cdr3_aa: CASSQDGQGGTNEKLFF; cdr3_nt: TGCGCCAGCAGCCAAGATGGGCAGGGAGGGACTAATGAAAAACTGTTTTTT
j_call: TRBJ2-7; v_call: TRBV28; cdr3_length: 14; d_call: TRBD1; clone_size: .; cdr3_aa: CASETGGPPYEQYF; cdr3_nt: TGTGCCAGCGAAACAGGGGGCCCCCCCTACGAGCAGTACTTC
j_call: TRBJ1-1; v_call: TRBV19; cdr3_length: 13; d_call: .; clone_size: .; cdr3_aa: CASSTYRDTEAFF; cdr3_nt: TGTGCCAGTAGTACCTACAGGGACACTGAAGCTTTCTTT
j_call: TRBJ1-5; v_call: TRBV10-3; cdr3_length: 13; d_call: TRBD1; clone_size: few; cdr3_aa: CAIGQGGRQPQHF; cdr3_nt: TGTGCCATCGGTCAGGGGGGTCGTCAGCCCCAGCATTTT
j_call: TRBJ2-7; v_call: TRBV9; cdr3_length: 14; d_call: TRBD2; clone_size: .; cdr3_aa: CASSKTSAPYEQYF; cdr3_nt: TGTGCCAGCAGCAAGACTAGCGCTCCCTACGAGCAGTACTTC
j_call: TRBJ2-3; v_call: TRBV29-1; cdr3_length: 12; d_call: TRBD2; clone_size: .; cdr3_aa: CSVRWGGEAQYF; cdr3_nt: TGCAGCGTTCGCTGGGGGGGAGAGGCGCAGTATTTT
j_call: TRBJ1-4; v_call: TRBV7-2; cdr3_length: 15; d_call: .; clone_size: .; cdr3_aa: CASSSAGGFGEKLFF; cdr3_nt: TGTGCCAGCAGCTCCGCGGGGGGCTTTGGGGAAAAACTGTTTTTT
j_call: TRBJ1-1; v_call: TRBV6-5; cdr3_length: 15; d_call: .; clone_size: .; cdr3_aa: CASSYSRRTNTEAFF; cdr3_nt: TGTGCCAGCAGTTACTCCAGGAGGACGAACACTGAAGCTTTCTTT
j_call: TRBJ1-2; v_call: TRBV27; cdr3_length: 14; d_call: TRBD1; clone_size: .; cdr3_aa: CASTQRAGGWGYTF; cdr3_nt: TGTGCCAGCACCCAAAGGGCAGGGGGCTGGGGCTACACCTTC
j_call: TRBJ2-7; v_call: TRBV18; cdr3_length: 13; d_call: TRBD1; clone_size: .; cdr3_aa: CASSRTGPHEQYF; cdr3_nt: TGTGCCAGCTCACGGACAGGGCCCCACGAGCAGTACTTC
j_call: TRBJ2-5; v_call: TRBV15; cdr3_length: 15; d_call: TRBD1; clone_size: .; cdr3_aa: CATSRDLDREETQYF; cdr3_nt: TGTGCCACCAGCAGAGACCTGGACAGGGAAGAGACCCAGTACTTC
j_call: TRBJ1-2; v_call: TRBV15; cdr3_length: 15; d_call: .; clone_size: .; cdr3_aa: CATSSTGQILYGYTF; cdr3_nt: TGTGCCACCAGCAGCACAGGACAGATCCTCTATGGCTACACCTTC
j_call: TRBJ2-7; v_call: TRBV5-1; cdr3_length: 13; d_call: TRBD1; clone_size: .; cdr3_aa: CASSLTGSYEQYF; cdr3_nt: TGCGCCAGCAGCCTGACAGGGAGCTACGAGCAGTACTTC
j_call: TRBJ2-3; v_call: TRBV4-1; cdr3_length: 20; d_call: TRBD2; clone_size: .; cdr3_aa: CASSQEQLAGGRARIDTQYF; cdr3_nt: TGCGCCAGCAGCCAAGAACAACTAGCGGGGGGCCGCGCCAGGATAGATACGCAGTATTTT
j_call: TRBJ1-5; v_call: TRBV2; cdr3_length: 14; d_call: .; clone_size: few; cdr3_aa: CASSPGAQSQPQHF; cdr3_nt: TGTGCCAGCAGTCCAGGGGCGCAGAGTCAGCCCCAGCATTTT
j_call: TRBJ2-2; v_call: TRBV2; cdr3_length: 14; d_call: .; clone_size: few; cdr3_aa: CASSETPITGELFF; cdr3_nt: TGTGCCAGCAGTGAGACTCCCATCACCGGGGAGCTGTTTTTT
j_call: TRBJ2-2; v_call: TRBV7-6; cdr3_length: 15; d_call: TRBD1; clone_size: few; cdr3_aa: CASSSQTGVTGELFF; cdr3_nt: TGTGCCAGCAGCTCTCAGACAGGGGTCACCGGGGAGCTGTTTTTT
j_call: TRBJ1-2; v_call: TRBV19; cdr3_length: 14; d_call: .; clone_size: once; cdr3_aa: CASSHREADYGYTF; cdr3_nt: TGTGCCAGTAGCCACAGGGAAGCGGACTATGGCTACACCTTC
j_call: TRBJ2-7; v_call: TRBV7-2; cdr3_length: 15; d_call: TRBD2; clone_size: .; cdr3_aa: CASSSASGAPYEQYF; cdr3_nt: TGTGCCAGCAGCTCAGCTAGCGGGGCGCCCTACGAGCAGTACTTC
j_call: TRBJ1-1; v_call: TRBV19; cdr3_length: 13; d_call: .; clone_size: .; cdr3_aa: CASRPEDGLEAFF; cdr3_nt: TGTGCCAGTAGGCCTGAGGACGGACTTGAAGCTTTCTTT
j_call: TRBJ2-7; v_call: TRBV7-6; cdr3_length: 12; d_call: .; clone_size: .; cdr3_aa: CASSLRVHEQYF; cdr3_nt: TGTGCCAGCAGCTTACGGGTACACGAGCAGTACTTC
j_call: TRBJ2-2; v_call: TRBV6-5; cdr3_length: 13; d_call: .; clone_size: .; cdr3_aa: CASSGHMTGELFF; cdr3_nt: TGTGCCAGCAGTGGCCACATGACCGGGGAGCTGTTTTTT
j_call: TRBJ1-1; v_call: TRBV4-1; cdr3_length: 16; d_call: TRBD1; clone_size: .; cdr3_aa: CASSQGQGAMNTEAFF; cdr3_nt: TGCGCCAGCAGCCAGGGACAGGGGGCCATGAACACTGAAGCTTTCTTT
j_call: TRBJ2-1; v_call: TRBV6-1; cdr3_length: 15; d_call: .; clone_size: .; cdr3_aa: CASSELTSGYNEQFF; cdr3_nt: TGTGCCAGCAGTGAACTGACTTCGGGTTACAATGAGCAGTTCTTC
j_call: TRBJ2-1; v_call: TRBV7-2; cdr3_length: 15; d_call: TRBD2; clone_size: .; cdr3_aa: CASSLGEGRYNEQFF; cdr3_nt: TGTGCCAGCAGCTTAGGGGAGGGCCGGTACAATGAGCAGTTCTTC
j_call: TRBJ2-5; v_call: TRBV7-7; cdr3_length: 15; d_call: TRBD1; clone_size: few; cdr3_aa: CASSLGTGLAETQYF; cdr3_nt: TGTGCCAGCAGCCTCGGGACAGGGTTAGCGGAGACCCAGTACTTC
j_call: TRBJ1-4; v_call: TRBV7-9; cdr3_length: 14; d_call: TRBD1; clone_size: .; cdr3_aa: CSSSQGQGHEKLFF; cdr3_nt: TGTTCCAGCAGCCAGGGACAGGGGCATGAAAAACTGTTTTTT
j_call: TRBJ2-7; v_call: TRBV1; cdr3_length: 15; d_call: .; clone_size: few; cdr3_aa: CTSSPRQGPFYEQYF; cdr3_nt: TGCACCAGCAGCCCTAGACAGGGACCTTTCTACGAGCAGTACTTC
j_call: TRBJ1-2; v_call: TRBV19; cdr3_length: 14; d_call: .; clone_size: .; cdr3_aa: CASHGVGLLYGYTF; cdr3_nt: TGTGCCAGCCACGGGGTGGGACTCCTTTATGGCTACACCTTC
j_call: TRBJ2-2; v_call: TRBV19; cdr3_length: 15; d_call: TRBD2; clone_size: .; cdr3_aa: CASSIVAGDTGELFF; cdr3_nt: TGTGCCAGTAGTATAGTGGCGGGGGACACCGGGGAGCTGTTTTTT
j_call: TRBJ1-1; v_call: TRBV5-1; cdr3_length: 14; d_call: .; clone_size: few; cdr3_aa: CASSWSKTDTEAFF; cdr3_nt: TGCGCCAGCAGCTGGTCGAAGACAGACACTGAAGCTTTCTTT
j_call: TRBJ1-1; v_call: TRBV9; cdr3_length: 14; d_call: .; clone_size: .; cdr3_aa: CASSIIPGFTEAFF; cdr3_nt: TGTGCCAGCAGCATTATACCGGGTTTCACTGAAGCTTTCTTT
j_call: TRBJ2-5; v_call: TRBV27; cdr3_length: 18; d_call: TRBD2; clone_size: .; cdr3_aa: CASTPLGTSGVVWETQYF; cdr3_nt: TGTGCCAGCACCCCCTTAGGGACTAGCGGGGTGGTATGGGAGACCCAGTACTTC
j_call: TRBJ2-1; v_call: TRBV5-1; cdr3_length: 15; d_call: TRBD1; clone_size: .; cdr3_aa: CASSPGQGPYNEQFF; cdr3_nt: TGCGCCAGCAGCCCCGGACAGGGGCCCTACAATGAGCAGTTCTTC
j_call: TRBJ2-7; v_call: TRBV2; cdr3_length: 15; d_call: TRBD1; clone_size: .; cdr3_aa: CAITTGTANIYEQYF; cdr3_nt: TGTGCCATCACAACCGGGACAGCCAACATCTACGAGCAGTACTTC
j_call: TRBJ1-3; v_call: TRBV2; cdr3_length: 13; d_call: .; clone_size: .; cdr3_aa: CASRLGPGNTIYF; cdr3_nt: TGTGCCAGCAGGTTGGGGCCTGGAAACACCATATATTTT
j_call: TRBJ1-5; v_call: TRBV2; cdr3_length: 12; d_call: TRBD1; clone_size: .; cdr3_aa: CAGGTGIQPQHF; cdr3_nt: TGTGCCGGAGGGACAGGGATTCAGCCCCAGCATTTT
j_call: TRBJ2-7; v_call: TRBV5-1; cdr3_length: 15; d_call: .; clone_size: few; cdr3_aa: CASSEIGHFLYEQYF; cdr3_nt: TGCGCCAGCAGCGAAATTGGACACTTTCTCTACGAGCAGTACTTC
j_call: TRBJ2-4; v_call: TRBV19; cdr3_length: 12; d_call: .; clone_size: once; cdr3_aa: CATSGAKNIQYF; cdr3_nt: TGTGCCACATCAGGAGCCAAAAACATTCAGTACTTC
j_call: TRBJ1-5; v_call: TRBV7-9; cdr3_length: 14; d_call: TRBD1; clone_size: .; cdr3_aa: CASSSGQRNQPQHF; cdr3_nt: TGTGCCAGCAGCTCGGGACAGAGAAATCAGCCCCAGCATTTT
j_call: TRBJ1-4; v_call: TRBV7-3; cdr3_length: 14; d_call: TRBD1; clone_size: .; cdr3_aa: CASSPGRGREKLFF; cdr3_nt: TGTGCCAGCAGCCCTGGAAGGGGGCGAGAAAAACTGTTTTTT
j_call: TRBJ2-3; v_call: TRBV14; cdr3_length: 15; d_call: TRBD1; clone_size: .; cdr3_aa: CASSHQTTGADAQYF; cdr3_nt: TGTGCCAGCAGCCACCAGACCACAGGGGCAGATGCGCAGTATTTT
j_call: TRBJ2-1; v_call: TRBV4-1; cdr3_length: 16; d_call: TRBD2; clone_size: .; cdr3_aa: CASSQVLAGELNEQFF; cdr3_nt: TGCGCCAGCAGCCAAGTTCTAGCGGGGGAACTGAATGAGCAGTTCTTC
j_call: TRBJ2-1; v_call: TRBV5-4; cdr3_length: 16; d_call: .; clone_size: .; cdr3_aa: CASSLEAGELNNEQFF; cdr3_nt: TGTGCCAGCAGCTTGGAGGCCGGGGAACTCAACAATGAGCAGTTCTTC